Shown below are 15 T cell receptor beta chains from a single sample sequenced in a study of Ad26.COV2.S vaccination and SARS-CoV-2 variants. The treatment was: roughly 20 received Ad26.COV2.S at low or high dose, single or two shots; about 5 received placebo; per-sample allocation not given. Sampling took place 63 days after the first vaccine or placebo injection. Produced via immunoSEQ multiplex PCR; TCRdb's table is partial and in-frame only. This table has 350,000 to 500,000 clones, around 89% appearing once. Specimen: peripheral blood, collected in a trial of Ad26.COV2.S vaccine versus placebo. The receptors were sampled from a person between 18 and 65 years old who received the Ad26.COV2.S COVID-19 vaccine or a placebo.

This chain joins TRBV19 and TRBJ2-5; 11 nucleotides agree with TRBD2. V was clipped by 2 bases and J by 5 bases; unmatched bases: 4. Germline lookup yields CDR1 LNHDA and CDR2 SQIVND (reference sequence). The CDR3 is made up of 15 amino acids. The CDR3 region is CASSISSGGSETQYF. The CDR3 DNA reads as TGTGCCAGTAGTATATCTAGCGGGGGGTCGGAGACCCAGTACTTC.

This chain uses TRBV23-1 with TRBJ2-3; D not resolved. TRBV23-1 is labeled an ORF, and its function is uncertain. Trimming removed 4 bases from V and 2 bases from J, with 7 bases in between. The CDR3 length is 13 residues. The CDR3 DNA reads TGCGCCAGCAGTCCCCTTGCCACAGATACGCAGTATTTT. As protein: CASSPLATDTQYF.

This clone was counted only a few times. The rearrangement links TRBV6-2 or TRBV6-3 to TRBJ2-7, with D uncertain. This CDR3 is built from 11 residues. The germline CDR1 and CDR2 sequences are MNHEY and SVGEGT. Trimming pared 5 bases from V and 3 bases from J, leaving 5 bases between. In nucleotides, the CDR3 is TGTGCCAGCAGTGCGAGCTACGAGCAGTACTTC. Translating gives CASSASYEQYF.

The chain joins TRBV7-2 to TRBJ2-1, with TRBD1 as a possible D gene (6 bases). The CDR3 contains 12 residues. The ends were cut back, 6 bases at V and 15 bases at J, with 18 bases in the middle. CDR1 SGHTA and CDR2 FQGNSA come from the germline V gene. CDR3 in amino acids: CASSYDSGVPFF. CDR3 coding DNA: TGTGCCAGCAGTTACGACTCAGGGGTACCGTTCTTC.

This chain joins TRBV7-9 and TRBJ2-7; possibly TRBD1 or TRBD2 for D (5 bases each). The CDR3 covers 14 residues. Trimming took off 5 bases at V and 2 bases at J, with 13 bases between the two ends. Per the germline V gene, CDR1 is SEHNR and CDR2 is FQNEAQ (reference sequence). CDR3 sequence: CASSPLGVAYEQYF. DNA for the CDR3: TGTGCCAGCAGCCCCCTGGGGGTAGCCTACGAGCAGTACTTC.

This chain connects TRBV7-9 to TRBJ1-3; 9 bases agree with TRBD1. This CDR3 is built from 19 residues. With 6 bases clipped from V and 0 bases from J, the junction kept 15 bases outside the gene matches. From germline, CDR1 is SEHNR and CDR2 FQNEAQ (reference sequence). The CDR3 DNA is TGTGCCAGCAGACCATCCCCGGGACAGGGCCTTAACTCTGGAAACACCATATATTTT. It encodes CASRPSPGQGLNSGNTIYF.

The chain carries TRBV3-1 (or the pseudogene TRBV3-2) and TRBJ1-2; the match to TRBD1 covers 7 bases. This CDR3 has 13 amino acids. J lost 6 bases, V lost 4 bases, and 5 bases had no gene match. The germline V gene encodes CDR1 LGHDT and CDR2 YNNKEL (reference sequence). The CDR3 region is CASSLLQGNGYTF. CDR3 DNA sequence: TGTGCCAGCAGCCTCTTACAGGGGAATGGCTACACCTTC.

This chain links TRBV7-9 with TRBJ2-3; no reliable D call. Germline assignment: CDR1 SEHNR and CDR2 FQNEAQ (reference sequence). The CDR3 loop spans 14 amino acids. Trimming removed 1 base at V and 0 bases at J, with 5 bases between. The CDR3 is CASSLGSSTDTQYF. The DNA for the CDR3 is TGTGCCAGCAGCTTAGGGTCTAGCACAGATACGCAGTATTTT.

The chain carries TRBV28 and TRBJ1-5; the match to TRBD1 covers 7 bases. Germline loops: CDR1 MDHEN, CDR2 SYDVKM. The CDR3 has 17 amino acids. V dropped 7 bases and J dropped 0; count of bases not matched to a gene: 12. The CDR3 sequence is CASIGDRYGYSNQPQHF. For the CDR3, the DNA is TGTGCCAGCATAGGGGACAGATATGGATATAGCAATCAGCCCCAGCATTTT.

This clone was picked up one time. The chain combines TRBV7-9 with TRBJ1-1, with D possibly being TRBD1 (5 bases). V lost 5 bases to trimming and J lost 3 bases, with 10 bases between them. The germline gives CDR1 SEHNR, CDR2 FQNEAQ (reference sequence). The length of the CDR3 is 13 residues. The CDR3: CASSRDEDTEAFF. The CDR3 bases are TGTGCCAGCAGCAGGGACGAGGACACTGAAGCTTTCTTT.

The gene calls are TRBV27 and TRBJ1-5, with D unresolved. This CDR3 has 12 amino acids. Germline V gene sequence: CDR1 MNHEY, CDR2 SMNVEV (reference sequence). Trimming took off 1 base at V and 3 bases at J, with 1 base between the two ends. The CDR3: CASSLYNQPQHF. DNA for the CDR3: TGTGCCAGCAGTTTATACAATCAGCCCCAGCATTTT.

The chain has TRBV3-1 (or the pseudogene TRBV3-2) and TRBJ2-3; D uncertain. Germline CDR1 is LGHDT and CDR2 is YNNKEL (reference sequence). CDR3 length equals 13 residues. Trimming cost V 2 bases and J 4 bases, with 7 bases left between them. The CDR3 DNA reads TGTGCCAGCAGCCAACACTCACCAGATACGCAGTATTTT. It codes for CASSQHSPDTQYF.

The V and J genes are TRBV28 and TRBJ1-6; D gene unclear. V lost 7 bases and J lost 6, with 10 bases in between. CDR1 is MDHEN and CDR2 is SYDVKM in the germline V gene. The CDR3 extends over 13 amino acids. Written as DNA, the CDR3 is TGTGCCAGCATAGGGCCTTCTAATTCACCCCTCCACTTT. It encodes CASIGPSNSPLHF.

This chain joins TRBV5-1 and TRBJ1-1; D is unclear. Germline V gene data show CDR1 as SGHRS and CDR2 as YFSETQ. Trimming cost V 0 bases and J 4 bases, with 10 bases left between them. This CDR3 is 14 amino acids long. Written as DNA, the CDR3 is TGCGCCAGCAGCTTGGAAGGCGGAGCCACTGAAGCTTTCTTT. This codes for CASSLEGGATEAFF.

The chain links TRBV4-3 to TRBJ1-4; D call uncertain. Germline V gene data show CDR1 as LGHNA and CDR2 as YSLEER. This CDR3 region has 15 residues. Trimming removed 1 base from V and 1 base from J, with 7 bases in between. CDR3 bases: TGCGCCAGCAGCCAAGGGTTAAGAACTAATGAAAAACTGTTTTTT. It codes for CASSQGLRTNEKLFF.